These 19 T cell receptor beta chains were sequenced from one sample in a study of Tregs in tolerant kidney transplant recipients. Libraries were prepared by immunoSEQ multiplex PCR; TCRdb keeps only in-frame clonotypes and omits some of them. The table has 92,000 or so clones, more than 90% seen once. The sequencing sample was made of CD8+ T cells from blood. The receptor set was obtained from a human donor in good health.

The chain carries TRBV7-9 and TRBJ2-3; 9 nucleotides align to TRBD2. Per the germline V gene, CDR1 is SEHNR and CDR2 is FQNEAQ (reference sequence). The CDR3 is 16 amino acids. V lost 4 bases and J lost 1; bases outside the gene matches: 6. CDR3 protein: CASSSLLAGRTDTQYF. The CDR3 DNA is TGTGCCAGCAGCTCCCTACTAGCGGGCCGCACAGATACGCAGTATTTT.

This rearrangement joins TRBV5-1 to TRBJ1-5; D may be TRBD1 (5 bases). V was cut by 1 base and J by 7 bases, with 12 bases left in between. The CDR3 runs 14 residues. CDR1 and CDR2 from the germline V gene are SGHRS and YFSETQ. The CDR3 DNA reads as TGCGCCAGCAGCTTGAGGCAGGGCGGGCAGCCCCAGCATTTT. It is translated as CASSLRQGGQPQHF. The full variable domain, its missing parts supplied by reference TRBV5-1 and TRBJ1-5, is KAGVTQTPRYLIKTRGQQVTLSCSPISGHRSVSWYQQTPGQGLQFLFEYFSETQRNKGNFPGRFSGRQFSNSRSEMNVSTLELGDSALYLCASSLRQGGQPQHFGDGTRLSIL.

This chain links TRBV11-2 with TRBJ2-1; 10 nucleotides line up with TRBD1. After removal of 3 bases from V and 4 bases from J, the junction contained 6 bases not matched to a gene. This CDR3 has 16 amino acids. Germline V gives CDR1 SGHAT, CDR2 FQNNGV. CDR3 nucleotide sequence: TGTGCCAGCAGCTTTCGGGACAGGGGAGTTTACAATGAGCAGTTCTTC. Residues: CASSFRDRGVYNEQFF.

This clone was counted once. The V call is TRBV29-1, the J call TRBJ1-1; 10 positions agree with TRBD1. The trim removed 5 bases at V and 1 base at J, leaving 4 bases unmatched. The germline V gene encodes CDR1 SQVTM and CDR2 ANQGSEA. The CDR3 totals 14 residues. DNA of the CDR3: TGCAGCGTTAAGGACAGGGGGAGGAACACTGAAGCTTTCTTT. This codes for CSVKDRGRNTEAFF.

The chain couples TRBV25-1 to TRBJ2-1; D call uncertain. CDR3 size: 13 residues. Trimming removed 8 bases from V and 4 bases from J, with 12 bases in between. Germline V gene lookup returns CDR1 MGHDK and CDR2 SYGVNS. CDR3 region: CASSTGEYNEQFF. The CDR3 coding sequence is TGTGCCAGCTCCACCGGAGAATACAATGAGCAGTTCTTC.

The rearrangement links TRBV2 to TRBJ1-2; 8 nucleotides align to TRBD1. There are 14 residues in the CDR3. Germline CDR1 and CDR2: SNHLY and FYNNEI. The V and J ends lost 4 bases and 3 bases, in that order; junction bases with no gene match: 4. CDR3 bases: TGTGCCAGCAGTGGCGGACAGGGCTACTATGGCTACACCTTC. Translated, it gives CASSGGQGYYGYTF.

V is TRBV4-1 and J is TRBJ2-7; a weak D match, TRBD2 (5 bases). Germline CDR1 and CDR2: MGHRA and YSYEKL. CDR3 length equals 14 residues. V lost 1 base to trimming and J lost 4 bases, with 11 bases between them. The CDR3 reads CASSQGYSGYEQYF. The CDR3, as DNA: TGCGCCAGCAGCCAAGGGTACTCGGGGTACGAGCAGTACTTC.

The chain is built from TRBV11-2 and TRBJ2-5; D is perhaps TRBD2 (5 bases). There are 11 residues in the CDR3. CDR1 SGHAT and CDR2 FQNNGV come from the germline V gene. With 5 bases removed from V and 4 bases from J, the gap between germline ends came to 5 bases. DNA for the CDR3: TGTGCCAGCAGCCGGGGAGAGACCCAGTACTTC. Amino acid sequence: CASSRGETQYF.

The rearrangement joins TRBV15 to TRBJ1-1; no definite D call. Trimming took off 5 bases at V and 4 bases at J, with 17 bases between the two ends. Germline V gene lookup returns CDR1 LNHNV and CDR2 YYDKDF (reference sequence). The CDR3 covers 15 residues. The CDR3 nucleotides read TGTGCCACCAGCTCACCCTCACGGGGATCCACTGAAGCTTTCTTT. Encoded protein: CATSSPSRGSTEAFF. The whole variable domain, remainder taken from reference TRBV15 and TRBJ1-1, is DAMVIQNPRYQVTQFGKPVTLSCSQTLNHNVMYWYQQKSSQAPKLLFHYYDKDFNNEADTPDNFQSRRPNTSFCFLDIRSPGLGDTAMYLCATSSPSRGSTEAFFGQGTRLTVV.

The V gene is TRBV7-8, the J gene TRBJ1-2; D may be TRBD1 (6 bases). CDR3 length: 15 amino acids. The germline CDR1 and CDR2 sequences are SGHVS and FQNEAQ. The germline V and J ends were trimmed by 5 bases and 3 bases, with 16 bases remaining between them. CDR3 amino acids: CASSAHREPDYGYTF. CDR3 DNA: TGTGCCAGCAGCGCCCACAGGGAACCGGACTATGGCTACACCTTC.

Here the CDR3 reads CASSLGGQGRHEQYF. CDR3 in DNA: TGTGCCAGCAGCTTAGGAGGGCAGGGGAGACACGAGCAGTACTTC. This chain uses TRBV7-2 with TRBJ2-7, with a weak D call TRBD1 (6 bases). This CDR3 has 15 amino acids. The germline gives CDR1 SGHTA, CDR2 FQGNSA. Trimming took off 1 base at V and 5 bases at J, with 15 bases between the two ends.

The V and J genes are TRBV5-6 and TRBJ2-7, with a tentative D call TRBD1 (6 bases). There are 13 residues in the CDR3. Germline V gene lookup returns CDR1 SGHDT and CDR2 YYEEEE. Trimming removed 0 bases from V and 5 bases from J, with 9 bases in between. In DNA, the CDR3 is TGTGCCAGCAGCTTGGTCAGGGGCCACGAGCAGTACTTC. It encodes CASSLVRGHEQYF.

This clone was counted only a few times. In DNA, the CDR3 is TGTGCCAGTAGTATCCCAGGGGGCAATCAGCCCCAGCATTTT. It translates to CASSIPGGNQPQHF. The chain is built from TRBV19 and TRBJ1-5; tentatively, D is TRBD1 (6 bases). The germline CDR1 and CDR2 sequences are LNHDA and SQIVND (reference sequence). The CDR3 totals 14 residues. The V end was cut by 3 bases, the J end by 2 bases, with 8 bases between.

The chain carries TRBV14 and TRBJ2-7; D is perhaps TRBD2 (5 bases). The CDR3 covers 14 residues. Trimming took 1 base from V and 2 from J, leaving 9 bases between them. Per germline, CDR1 SGHDN and CDR2 FVKESK. The CDR3 DNA follows: TGTGCCAGCAGCCAAGTGCCGGGGACCTACGAGCAGTACTTC. The encoded protein is CASSQVPGTYEQYF.

The V call is TRBV7-7, the J call TRBJ2-2; 8 bases map to TRBD1. The germline CDR1 and CDR2 sequences are SSHAT and FNYEAQ (reference sequence). This CDR3 comprises 15 residues. J lost 4 bases, V lost 1 base, and 2 bases had no gene match. In nucleotides, the CDR3 is TGTGCCAGCAGCTTAGGGACAGGGAGCACCGGGGAGCTGTTTTTT. Translating gives CASSLGTGSTGELFF.

J is TRBJ1-3 and V is TRBV7-8; D remains ambiguous. The CDR3 extends over 15 amino acids. Germline CDR1 reads SGHVS; CDR2 reads FQNEAQ. Trimming pared 2 bases from V and 0 bases from J, leaving 8 bases between. For the CDR3, the DNA is TGTGCCAGCAGCTTACTGGGAGGCTCTGGAAACACCATATATTTT. Translated, it gives CASSLLGGSGNTIYF.

The J gene is TRBJ2-2, the V gene TRBV7-9, with 10 positions matching TRBD1. Looked up from germline, CDR1 is SEHNR and CDR2 is FQNEAQ (reference sequence). J lost 3 bases, V lost 5 bases, and 9 bases had no gene match. The CDR3 extends over 17 amino acids. The CDR3 protein is CASSVLRGQGYTGELFF. The CDR3 DNA reads as TGTGCCAGCAGCGTCCTAAGGGGACAGGGGTACACCGGGGAGCTGTTTTTT.

This clone was observed a handful of times. The chain is built from TRBV6-1 and TRBJ1-1; TRBD1 matches at 7 bases. CDR1 and CDR2 (germline): MNHNS, SASEGT. There are 14 residues in the CDR3. V shed 5 bases, J shed 7 bases, and the junction held 10 bases outside the gene matches. CDR3 sequence (DNA): TGTGCCAGCAGTACTCTCGGGACAGCCGATGAAGCTTTCTTT. It codes for CASSTLGTADEAFF.

The chain links TRBV18 to TRBJ2-3; D remains unclear. Germline V gene lookup returns CDR1 KGHSH and CDR2 LQKENI. CDR3 length: 13 amino acids. V lost 0 bases and J lost 5, with 6 bases in between. This chain's CDR3 is CASSPPLGDTQYF. The CDR3 coding sequence is TGTGCCAGCTCACCACCATTAGGAGATACGCAGTATTTT.